A single sample gave rise to the 23 T cell receptor beta chains below, sequenced in a study of T cells in Graves' hyperthyroidism and ophthalmopathy. There were TCR beta CDR3 regions amplified from RNA transcripts. HTBI primers drove first-round RT-PCR of the TCR CDR3. Each CDR3 protein is one row after TCRdb ran MiXCR on the multiplex PCR reads. The sample carries about 420,000 distinct CDR3 sequences, approximately 14% recorded once. The specimen sequenced was blood. The origin of the receptors is a woman between 18 and 29 years old with Graves' hyperthyroidism.

This clonotype was detected many times. CDR3 nucleotide sequence: TGCGCCAGCAGCTTGGAATCCAGGATGCTCTCCTACAATGAGCAGTTCTTC. This sequence encodes CASSLESRMLSYNEQFF. The rearrangement links TRBV5-1 to TRBJ2-1; D is ambiguous. The germline V and J ends were trimmed by 0 bases and 0 bases, with 13 bases remaining between them. The germline V gene encodes CDR1 SGHRS and CDR2 YFSETQ. The CDR3 sequence is 17 residues long.

V usage is TRBV15 and J usage is TRBJ1-4, with TRBD1 identical over 9 bases. The germline gives CDR1 LNHNV, CDR2 YYDKDF (reference sequence). The length of the CDR3 is 15 residues. V shed 2 bases and J 7 bases; nucleotides not matched to a gene: 5. DNA of the CDR3: TGTGCCACCAGCAGAACTACAGGGGGCGGTGAAAAACTGTTTTTT. Amino acids: CATSRTTGGGEKLFF.

This clonotype was detected ten times or more. This chain connects TRBV24-1 to TRBJ2-7; 11 bases map to TRBD1. V trimming: 4 bases; J trimming: 7 bases; junction bases outside the gene matches: 5. The V gene's germline CDR1 is KGHDR and CDR2 SFDVKD. The CDR3 sequence is 14 residues long. The CDR3 region is CATSDGTGGNEQYF. The CDR3 region has the DNA TGTGCCACCAGTGACGGGACAGGGGGAAATGAGCAGTACTTC.

In this sample, this clonotype turned up many times. V is TRBV2 and J is TRBJ2-3; D might be TRBD1 (6 bases). Trimming cost V 5 bases and J 6 bases, with 15 bases left between them. The CDR3 is 14 amino acids. The V gene's germline CDR1 is SNHLY and CDR2 FYNNEI. The CDR3 DNA sequence: TGTGCCAGCAGTCGGGACACGGTAGCGGATACGCAGTATTTT. This codes for CASSRDTVADTQYF. Looking up the rest from reference TRBV2 and TRBJ2-3 gives the full variable domain: EPEVTQTPSHQVTQMGQEVILRCVPISNHLYFYWYRQILGQKVEFLVSFYNNEISEKSEIFDDQFSVERPDGSNFTLKIRSTKLEDSAMYFCASSRDTVADTQYFGPGTRLTVL.

At least ten counts were recorded for this clonotype. V and J are TRBV6-1 and TRBJ2-2; 9 bases match TRBD1. The CDR3 is 15 residues long. CDR1 is MNHNS and CDR2 is SASEGT in the germline V gene. Trimming at V came to 6 bases and at J to 3 bases, leaving 5 bases not matched to a gene. DNA for the CDR3: TGTGCCAGCAGGACAGGGGGAAGGGACACCGGGGAGCTGTTTTTT. This translates into CASRTGGRDTGELFF.

This clonotype occurred many times. The chain has TRBV28 and TRBJ2-1; 7 nucleotides agree with TRBD2. The trim removed 10 bases at V and 5 bases at J, leaving 11 bases unmatched. Germline CDR1 and CDR2: MDHEN and SYDVKM. This CDR3 is built from 14 residues. CDR3 in amino acids: CATWGGVGHNEQFF. In nucleotides, the CDR3 is TGTGCCACCTGGGGGGGGGTTGGGCACAATGAGCAGTTCTTC.

This clonotype has at least ten counts. CDR3 in amino acids: CASSLPTGGETQYF. CDR3 nucleotide sequence: TGTGCCAGCAGTTTACCCACCGGGGGAGAGACCCAGTACTTC. The chain carries TRBV28 and TRBJ2-5; D perhaps matches TRBD2 (6 bases). This CDR3 comprises 14 residues. V was cut by 2 bases and J by 4 bases, with 11 bases left in between. Germline V lookup: CDR1 MDHEN, CDR2 SYDVKM.

V gene TRBV6-5 combines with J gene TRBJ1-2; TRBD1 might be the D (5 bases). V lost 5 bases, J lost 2 bases, and 12 bases lay in between. The germline V gene has CDR1 MNHEY and CDR2 SVGAGI. The CDR3 runs 14 residues. The CDR3 DNA sequence: TGTGCCAGCAGTAGCGGGACGTCGAACTATGGCTACACCTTC. Translating gives CASSSGTSNYGYTF.

This clonotype was found many times. The chain employs TRBV19 and TRBJ2-7, with 7 positions matching TRBD1. The germline V gene has CDR1 LNHDA and CDR2 SQIVND (reference sequence). V gave up 8 bases and J gave up 0 bases; unmatched junction bases: 10. This CDR3 spans 15 amino acids. CDR3 sequence reads: CASSFGQESSYEQYF. The CDR3 DNA sequence: TGTGCCAGTTCTTTCGGACAGGAAAGCTCCTACGAGCAGTACTTC.

The V and J genes are TRBV20-1 and TRBJ2-7, with unresolved D. This CDR3 is built from 13 residues. Germline V gives CDR1 DFQATT, CDR2 SNEGSKA (reference sequence). V shed 2 bases and J shed 0 bases, with 8 bases lying between them. The chain's CDR3 is CSARPESSYEQYF. Written as DNA, the CDR3 is TGCAGTGCTAGACCGGAGAGCTCCTACGAGCAGTACTTC.

The rearrangement joins TRBV6-1 to TRBJ1-1; 8 bases agree with TRBD1. CDR3 length equals 14 residues. CDR1 MNHNS and CDR2 SASEGT come from the germline V gene. V shed 6 bases and J 1 base; nucleotides not matched to a gene: 4. The CDR3 coding sequence is TGTGCCAGCAGGACAGGGGCATGGAACACTGAAGCTTTCTTT. Translating gives CASRTGAWNTEAFF.

Many counts were recorded for this clonotype. The V gene is TRBV28, the J gene TRBJ1-1; 7 bases match TRBD1. V shed 6 bases, J shed 5 bases, and the junction held 3 bases outside the gene matches. The CDR3 length is 12 residues. Per the germline V gene, CDR1 is MDHEN and CDR2 is SYDVKM. CDR3 nucleotides: TGTGCCAGCAGCTCAGGGGGGACTGAAGCTTTCTTT. As protein: CASSSGGTEAFF.

This chain connects TRBV20-1 to TRBJ2-3, with TRBD2 matching 10 bases. The CDR3 is 15 residues long. Trimming cost V 3 bases and J 4 bases; bases outside gene matches: 7. Germline V gene data show CDR1 as DFQATT and CDR2 as SNEGSKA (reference sequence). The CDR3 nucleotides read TGCAGTGCTAGCCCCGTAGCGGGGGGCGCAGATACGCAGTATTTT. Translating it yields CSASPVAGGADTQYF.

At least ten counts were recorded for this clonotype. In DNA form, the CDR3 reads TGTGCCAGCAGCTTCGACTGGGGGGGCGTGAACACTGAAGCTTTCTTT. Amino acid sequence: CASSFDWGGVNTEAFF. The V gene is TRBV7-8, the J gene TRBJ1-1; possibly TRBD1 for D (6 bases). Germline CDR1 reads SGHVS; CDR2 reads FQNEAQ. The V end was cut by 3 bases, the J end by 0 bases, with 14 bases between. The CDR3 has 16 residues.

This clonotype was picked up many times. V usage is TRBV11-2 and J usage is TRBJ2-7; 11 bases match TRBD2. This CDR3 has 18 residues. The V segment lost 5 bases and the J segment 1 base; nucleotides outside the gene matches: 13. Germline V gene lookup returns CDR1 SGHAT and CDR2 FQNNGV. The CDR3 nucleotides are TGTGCCAGCAGCCTGATAGGGACTAGCGGAAGAGAGTCCTACGAGCAGTACTTC. Protein: CASSLIGTSGRESYEQYF.

This clonotype was counted only a few times. The gene calls are TRBV10-2 and TRBJ2-1; 16 bases are a match to TRBD2. Trimming cost V 5 bases and J 7 bases; bases outside gene matches: 8. CDR3 length: 17 amino acids. From germline, CDR1 is WSHSY and CDR2 SAAADI. The CDR3: CASSTGLAGGFSNEQFF. CDR3 sequence (DNA): TGCGCCAGCAGTACGGGACTAGCGGGAGGGTTTTCTAATGAGCAGTTCTTC.

This clonotype was seen a few times. The V call is TRBV6-1, the J call TRBJ2-5; possibly TRBD2 for D (6 bases). CDR1 is MNHNS and CDR2 is SASEGT in the germline V gene. This CDR3 has 12 residues. Trimming left V 5 bases short and J 7 bases short, with 11 bases between. The CDR3 bases are TGTGCCAGCAGTCTTATGGGAGGGACCCAGTACTTC. Translated, it gives CASSLMGGTQYF.

This clonotype showed up many times. J is TRBJ2-3 and V is TRBV11-3; TRBD2 aligns across 9 bases. The J segment lost 8 bases and the V segment lost 4 bases, leaving 7 bases of the junction unmatched. Germline V gene lookup returns CDR1 SGHNT and CDR2 YENEEA. CDR3 length equals 14 residues. CDR3 nucleotide sequence: TGTGCCAGCAGCTCTAGCGGGGTTACCGGTACGCAGTATTTT. It yields the protein CASSSSGVTGTQYF.

This clonotype was observed a few times. The V call is TRBV20-1, the J call TRBJ2-7; D remains ambiguous. V was clipped by 8 bases and J by 5 bases, with 16 bases between them. Germline V gene data show CDR1 as DFQATT and CDR2 as SNEGSKA (reference sequence). This CDR3 has 12 residues. Here the CDR3 reads CSFRLYGNEQYF. The CDR3 nucleotides read TGCAGTTTCCGGCTTTATGGAAACGAGCAGTACTTC.

This clonotype was observed a few times. The chain recombines TRBV7-3 with TRBJ2-2; 7 nucleotides align to TRBD2. This CDR3 has 16 residues. Germline trimming cut 4 bases from V and 3 bases from J; bases unmatched to any gene: 8. Per germline, CDR1 SGHTA and CDR2 FQGTGA. CDR3 protein: CASSSGGRPDTGELFF. In nucleotides, the CDR3 is TGTGCCAGCAGCTCCGGCGGGAGACCGGACACCGGGGAGCTGTTTTTT.

This clonotype was observed many times. The CDR3 DNA is TGCAGTGCTAGCCCCGGGACTAGCGGGGCATGGGGGGAGACCCAGTACTTC. Amino acids: CSASPGTSGAWGETQYF. V gene TRBV20-1 combines with J gene TRBJ2-5, with 13 bases identical to TRBD2. The CDR3 is 17 residues long. V lost 3 bases, J lost 5 bases, and 12 bases stayed unmatched. From germline, CDR1 is DFQATT and CDR2 SNEGSKA (reference sequence).

In the case of this clonotype: This may be a read error: a much more frequent sequence differs by one nucleotide. J is TRBJ2-7 and V is TRBV5-1, with 8 positions matching TRBD1. The CDR3 is 13 amino acids. Trimming took 3 bases from V and 9 from J; bases not matched to a gene: 8. Germline values: CDR1 SGHRS, CDR2 YFSETQ. The CDR3 nucleotides are TGCGCCAGCAGCTGGAGGGGACAGGCCGGGCAGTACTTC. The encoded protein is CASSWRGQAGQYF.

This clonotype showed up many times. J is TRBJ2-7 and V is TRBV2; TRBD1 agrees at 7 bases. CDR1 and CDR2 (germline): SNHLY, FYNNEI. CDR3 size: 14 residues. Trimming took 8 bases from V and 0 from J; bases not matched to a gene: 7. As DNA, the CDR3 is TGTGCCAGCCTAAGGGGACAGAGCTCCTACGAGCAGTACTTC. It specifies CASLRGQSSYEQYF.